These 12 T cell receptor beta chains were sequenced from one sample in a study of cytomegalovirus exposure and HLA in healthy donors. A multiplex PCR was run with 60 Vbeta primers and 13 Jbeta primers. Generated by immunoSEQ multiplex PCR, the TCRdb table keeps only in-frame clones and is missing some. This sample's table reports about 51,000 clones. Sequencing was carried out using PBMCs. The source is a man aged 35 to 55 in good health and CMV-seropositive.

This chain connects TRBV7-9 to TRBJ2-5, with 7 bases identical to TRBD1. The CDR3 has 13 amino acids. Germline V gene data show CDR1 as SEHNR and CDR2 as FQNEAQ (reference sequence). V gave up 8 bases and J gave up 2 bases; unmatched junction bases: 5. CDR3 protein: CASRGQVQETQYF. The CDR3, as DNA: TGTGCCAGCCGCGGACAGGTTCAAGAGACCCAGTACTTC.

This chain joins TRBV5-4 and TRBJ2-1; 8 bases map to TRBD2. This CDR3 is 14 amino acids long. Germline V lookup: CDR1 SGHNT, CDR2 YYREEE (reference sequence). The junction had 5 bases not matched to a gene; V was cut back by 9 bases and J by 0 bases. The CDR3 protein is CAMLAGSSYNEQFF. CDR3 in DNA: TGTGCCATGTTAGCGGGGAGCTCCTACAATGAGCAGTTCTTC.

The genes are TRBV5-1 and TRBJ2-5, with D possibly being TRBD1 (6 bases). CDR3 size: 16 residues. Trimming removed 4 bases at V and 2 bases at J, with 18 bases between. CDR1 is SGHRS, CDR2 YFSETQ, per germline. Here the CDR3 DNA reads TGCGCCAGCAGCCGCAATACTTGGACAGCTCAAGAGACCCAGTACTTC. Residues: CASSRNTWTAQETQYF.

V gene TRBV15 combines with J gene TRBJ1-5, with D unresolved. V shed 1 base and J shed 0 bases, with 13 bases lying between them. Germline values: CDR1 LNHNV, CDR2 YYDKDF (reference sequence). The CDR3 runs to 17 residues. The DNA of the CDR3 is TGTGCCACCAGCAGAGTTCGCGATTGGTATAGCAATCAGCCCCAGCATTTT. This translates into CATSRVRDWYSNQPQHF.

V is TRBV19 and J is TRBJ2-5, with D unresolved. The J call may not be correct, given that the DNA end is closer to TRBJ2-7. Germline CDR1 reads LNHDA; CDR2 reads SQIVND (reference sequence). CDR3 length: 11 amino acids. The CDR3 region has the DNA TGTGCCAGTAGGAGCCCCTACGAGCAGTACTTC. Its protein is CASRSPYEQYF.

V is TRBV10-1 and J is TRBJ2-2, with 14 bases aligning to TRBD2. Per germline, CDR1 WNHNN and CDR2 SYGVQD (reference sequence). V trimming: 6 bases; J trimming: 4 bases; junction bases outside the gene matches: 13. The CDR3 loop spans 19 amino acids. This CDR3 is CASRSGTSGGACCTGELFF. The CDR3 DNA follows: TGCGCCAGCAGAAGCGGGACTAGCGGGGGCGCCTGCTGCACCGGGGAGCTGTTTTTT.

In DNA form, the CDR3 reads TGTGCCAGCAGCGGGGGGGACAGGGCTGGTGGCTACACCTTC. This gives the protein CASSGGDRAGGYTF. V gene TRBV7-2 combines with J gene TRBJ1-2, with 9 bases aligning to TRBD1. The CDR3 has 14 residues. Germline trimming cut 5 bases from V and 7 bases from J; bases unmatched to any gene: 8. In germline, CDR1 is SGHTA, CDR2 FQGNSA. The full variable domain, with the rest looked up from reference TRBV7-2 and TRBJ1-2, is GAGVSQSPSNKVTEKGKDVELRCDPISGHTALYWYRQSLGQGLEFLIYFQGNSAPDKSGLPSDRFSAERTGGSVSTLTIQRTQQEDSAVYLCASSGGDRAGGYTFGSGTRLTVV.

The chain uses TRBV4-3 and TRBJ2-1, with D possibly matching TRBD1 (5 bases). Trimming took 0 bases from V and 7 from J, leaving 13 bases between them. The CDR3 sequence is 15 residues long. Germline loops: CDR1 LGHNA, CDR2 YSLEER. The CDR3 is CASSQDPRVRNEQFF. CDR3 DNA sequence: TGCGCCAGCAGCCAAGATCCCAGGGTTAGGAATGAGCAGTTCTTC.

The CDR3 reads CASSTGVGTEAFF. The CDR3 DNA follows: TGTGCCAGTAGTACAGGGGTTGGCACTGAAGCTTTCTTT. J is TRBJ1-1 and V is TRBV19, with D tentatively TRBD1 (6 bases). The CDR3 is 13 residues long. Trimming took 4 bases from V and 4 from J, leaving 10 bases between them. Germline values: CDR1 LNHDA, CDR2 SQIVND (reference sequence). The whole variable domain, remainder taken from reference TRBV19 and TRBJ1-1, is DGGITQSPKYLFRKEGQNVTLSCEQNLNHDAMYWYRQDPGQGLRLIYYSQIVNDFQKGDIAEGYSVSREKKESFPLTVTSAQKNPTAFYLCASSTGVGTEAFFGQGTRLTVV.

The chain combines TRBV11-2 with TRBJ2-7; 9 nucleotides line up with TRBD2. The V gene end was trimmed by 2 bases and the J gene end by 0 bases; junction bases not matched to a gene: 5. CDR1 and CDR2 from the germline V gene are SGHAT and FQNNGV. CDR3 length equals 16 residues. The CDR3 DNA reads as TGTGCCAGCAGCTTATTGAGCGGGGGGATCTCCTACGAGCAGTACTTC. Amino acids: CASSLLSGGISYEQYF. The variable domain in full, with the rest retrieved from reference TRBV11-2 and TRBJ2-7, is EAGVAQSPRYKIIEKRQSVAFWCNPISGHATLYWYQQILGQGPKLLIQFQNNGVVDDSQLPKDRFSAERLKGVDSTLKIQPAKLEDSAVYLCASSLLSGGISYEQYFGPGTRLTVT.

The V call is TRBV7-9, the J call TRBJ2-7, with unresolved D. Deletions cut 1 base from V and 1 base from J, with 8 bases between. The germline V gene has CDR1 SEHNR and CDR2 FQNEAQ (reference sequence). The CDR3 totals 14 residues. The CDR3 spells CASSLVGISYEQYF. CDR3 DNA: TGTGCCAGCAGCTTAGTTGGCATTTCCTACGAGCAGTACTTC.

The V gene is TRBV6-5, the J gene TRBJ1-1; D is unresolved. The CDR3 has 15 amino acids. V was clipped by 0 bases and J by 7 bases, with 15 bases between them. CDR1 is MNHEY and CDR2 is SVGAGI in the germline V gene. The CDR3: CASSYSAVGFGEAFF. The CDR3 DNA sequence: TGTGCCAGCAGTTACTCCGCAGTGGGCTTTGGTGAAGCTTTCTTT.